This is a list of T cell receptor beta chains from one sample in a study of blood T cell repertoires in COVID-19. Some clones are missing from TCRdb's copy, which holds only in-frame ones; the method was immunoSEQ multiplex PCR. The table shows a few hundred thousand clones, with more than 75% occurring only once. Sequencing was performed on peripheral blood. Receptors were obtained from a woman in her fifties or sixties with acute or convalescent COVID-19. Both conserved end residues are part of each CDR3. A D gene is named only where the DNA matches it firmly. Where a row states a size, it is once, few, many or the class of an expanded clone; other rows omit it.

V,J,size,D,DNA,CDR3
TRBV5-5,TRBJ2-3,NA,TRBD2,TGTGCCAGCAGCGTGAGCGGGAGGGCCGGGGATACGCAGTATTTT,CASSVSGRAGDTQYF
TRBV11-2,TRBJ2-7,once,NA,TGTGCCAGCAGCTTAGAAGGTGAGCGCTTGCCCCCCGAGCAGTACTTC,CASSLEGERLPPEQYF
TRBV15,TRBJ1-5,NA,NA,TGTGCCACCAGGACGGCGGCAGGGCTCCAGCCCCAGCATTTT,CATRTAAGLQPQHF
TRBV6-2/TRBV6-3,TRBJ1-1,NA,NA,TGTGCCAGCAGTTACCCTATTCTCCAGGGGTACGACACTGAAGCTTTCTTT,CASSYPILQGYDTEAFF
TRBV6-5,TRBJ2-2,NA,TRBD2,TGTGCCAGCATGTTGCTAGCGGGAGTGACCGGGGAGCTGTTTTTT,CASMLLAGVTGELFF
TRBV5-1,TRBJ1-5,NA,TRBD1,TGCACCAGCAGCTTGTCATCAGGGGGCGGACAGCCCCAGCATTTT,CTSSLSSGGGQPQHF
TRBV11-2,TRBJ2-2,NA,TRBD2,TGTGCCAGCACCTCATTCTCTAGCGGGAGAGTCACCGGGGAGCTGTTTTTT,CASTSFSSGRVTGELFF
TRBV19,TRBJ1-1,NA,TRBD1,TGTGCCAGTAGTGACGGACAGGGGGCGTATTATGATGAAGCTTTCTTT,CASSDGQGAYYDEAFF
TRBV5-1,TRBJ1-1,NA,NA,TGCGCCAGCAGCTTCCGGGTCGGCGGCACTGAAGCTTTCTTT,CASSFRVGGTEAFF
TRBV12-3/TRBV12-4,TRBJ1-5,NA,NA,TGTGCCAGCAGTCAACAGGGCCATCAGCCCCAGCATTTT,CASSQQGHQPQHF
TRBV5-1,TRBJ2-7,once,NA,TGCGCCAGCAGCTTGGCTTTCGCAGGGAACGAGCAGTACTTC,CASSLAFAGNEQYF
TRBV5-4,TRBJ1-2,NA,TRBD1,TGTGCCAGCAGCTCGCCGACAGGGGCTGACTATGGCTACACCTTC,CASSSPTGADYGYTF
TRBV9,TRBJ2-7,NA,TRBD1,TGTGCCAGCAGCGCCCGGGACAGTTCCTACGAGCAGTACTTC,CASSARDSSYEQYF
TRBV7-2,TRBJ1-1,NA,NA,TGTGCCAGCAGCTACACACAGGATTTCGAAGCTTTCTTT,CASSYTQDFEAFF
TRBV3-1/TRBV3-2,TRBJ1-5,NA,NA,TGTGCCAGCAGCCTGACCAGGGGAAATCAGCCCCAGCATTTT,CASSLTRGNQPQHF
TRBV28,TRBJ2-7,NA,NA,TGTGCCAGCAGTTCGACTTCCTCGGGACACCCCTACGAGCAGTACTTC,CASSSTSSGHPYEQYF
TRBV25-1,TRBJ2-7,once,TRBD1,TGTGCCAGCAGGAAAGAGGGACAGGGGCCGACCTACGAGCAGTACTTC,CASRKEGQGPTYEQYF
TRBV19,TRBJ2-5,NA,TRBD2,TGTGCCAGCGGGAGGGTGGAGACCCAGTACTTC,CASGRVETQYF
TRBV20-1,TRBJ1-2,few,NA,TGCAGTGCTAGAGACAGGGGTGGCTACACCTTC,CSARDRGGYTF
TRBV5-5,TRBJ2-1,few,TRBD2,TGTGCCAGCAGCTTGAACAGCGGGATGAGCTCCTACAATGAGCAGTTCTTC,CASSLNSGMSSYNEQFF
TRBV5-1,TRBJ2-1,NA,NA,TGCGCCAGCATGGGCGATGAGCAGTTCTTC,CASMGDEQFF
TRBV9,TRBJ1-2,few,NA,TGTGCCAGCAGCCCTCGGGACGGGAGATATGGCTACACCTTC,CASSPRDGRYGYTF
TRBV3-1/TRBV3-2,TRBJ2-6,NA,TRBD1,TGTGCCAGCAGCCAAGCCGGGACAGTCCCCTCTGGGGCCAACGTCCTGACTTTC,CASSQAGTVPSGANVLTF
TRBV5-1,TRBJ1-4,NA,NA,TGCGCCAGCAGCTTAACAAGTTTTCCGAAGGAAAAACTGTTTTTT,CASSLTSFPKEKLFF
TRBV5-1,TRBJ2-2,NA,TRBD2,TGCGCCAGCAGCTTGGACCTAGCGGGAGTCACCGGGGAGCTGTTTTTT,CASSLDLAGVTGELFF
TRBV29-1,TRBJ1-1,NA,NA,TGCAGCGTTGGGCAGGGGTTTAATGAAGCTTTCTTT,CSVGQGFNEAFF
TRBV6-5,TRBJ1-2,once,NA,TGTGCCAGCGGGGGGGTCCCTAACTATGGCTACACCTTC,CASGGVPNYGYTF
TRBV5-6,TRBJ1-1,NA,NA,TGTGCCAGCAGCTTGAGCGGGGGGCCGAGGAACACTGAAGCTTTCTTT,CASSLSGGPRNTEAFF
TRBV18,TRBJ2-7,NA,TRBD2,TGTGCCAGCTCGTCCTGGACTAGGAGGTACGAGCAGTACTTC,CASSSWTRRYEQYF
TRBV18,TRBJ1-1,NA,NA,TGTGCCAGCTCACCGGGGGCGATGAACACTGAAGCTTTCTTT,CASSPGAMNTEAFF
TRBV19,TRBJ1-1,NA,NA,TGTGCCAGTAGTATTCGGCGGGAGGCTGGCACTGAAGCTTTCTTT,CASSIRREAGTEAFF
TRBV9,TRBJ2-3,once,NA,TGTGCCAGCAGCGTAGCGGGAGATACGCAGTATTTT,CASSVAGDTQYF
TRBV6-5,TRBJ2-1,NA,TRBD2,TGTGCCAGCAGTTACGGGGGCGGGAGGTTGATTAATGAGCAGTTCTTC,CASSYGGGRLINEQFF
TRBV6-5,TRBJ1-5,NA,NA,TGTGCCAGCAGTTACTCACGGCAGGGAGGTCAGCCCCAGCATTTT,CASSYSRQGGQPQHF